Shown below are 23 T cell receptor beta chains from a single sample sequenced in a study of shared clonotypes between healthy human individuals (dated by TCRdb to between 2020 and 2021). Libraries were made using the immunoSEQ multiplex PCR assay. TCRdb provides this immuneACCESS table in a form limited to in-frame rearrangements. Some clones are lacking; in checked studies, under half of them reflect an unresolved V gene, and why the rest are absent is not known. This sample is represented by approximately 350,000 clones; around 96% of them were singletons. The ten most abundant clones make up 0.32% of the sample. Input material: memory CD8+ T cells sorted from blood. In light of the paper, this sample's cell subset or site label describes: CD45RO+ cells pooled with CCR7-negative TemRA cells. The receptor source for this set is a man in his thirties or forties in good health.

V usage is TRBV11-3 and J usage is TRBJ2-5, with 8 bases matching TRBD2. V lost 1 base, J lost 2 bases, and 6 bases stayed unmatched. The CDR3 spans 16 residues. Germline V gene data show CDR1 as SGHNT and CDR2 as YENEEA. For the CDR3, the DNA is TGTGCCAGCAGCTTAGTGTTGAGCGGGGGTCAAGAGACCCAGTACTTC. Translating it yields CASSLVLSGGQETQYF.

The CDR3 region is CASSLDPGPDTQYF. In DNA form, the CDR3 reads TGTGCCAGCAGCTTAGACCCAGGGCCAGATACGCAGTATTTT. V usage is TRBV7-9 and J usage is TRBJ2-3, with TRBD1 as a possible D gene (5 bases). With 1 base removed from V and 4 bases from J, the gap between germline ends came to 9 bases. This CDR3 comprises 14 residues. Germline CDR1 and CDR2: SEHNR and FQNEAQ (reference sequence).

This chain uses TRBV5-6 with TRBJ1-2, with a possible D match to TRBD1 (6 bases). The CDR3 extends over 13 amino acids. Germline CDR1 is SGHDT and CDR2 is YYEEEE. V lost 5 bases, J lost 4 bases, and 12 bases lay in between. CDR3 DNA: TGTGCCAGCAGATTGACAGGTAGCTATGGCTACACCTTC. Translation gives CASRLTGSYGYTF. The full variable domain, with the rest looked up from reference TRBV5-6 and TRBJ1-2, is DAGVTQSPTHLIKTRGQQVTLRCSPKSGHDTVSWYQQALGQGPQFIFQYYEEEERQRGNFPDRFSGHQFPNYSSELNVNALLLGDSALYLCASRLTGSYGYTFGSGTRLTVV.

V gene TRBV5-6 combines with J gene TRBJ1-1; D is ambiguous. The V gene lost 3 bases and the J gene lost 10 bases, with 16 bases spanning the gap. Germline V gene lookup returns CDR1 SGHDT and CDR2 YYEEEE. This CDR3 contains 13 residues. CDR3 loop: CASSWSQAVRAFF. The CDR3 DNA sequence: TGTGCCAGCAGCTGGAGCCAAGCGGTTCGAGCTTTCTTT.

This chain uses TRBV28 with TRBJ1-2; D not resolved. Trimming cost V 4 bases and J 6 bases, with 12 bases left between them. The CDR3 covers 13 residues. CDR1 is MDHEN, CDR2 SYDVKM, per germline. The CDR3 loop reads CASSSTRLHGYTF. CDR3 bases: TGTGCCAGCAGTTCCACCCGACTTCATGGCTACACCTTC.

The chain joins TRBV7-3 to TRBJ2-3, with TRBD2 matching over 14 bases. J lost 4 bases, V lost 5 bases, and 5 bases had no gene match. The CDR3 is 16 amino acids. Germline CDR1 reads SGHTA; CDR2 reads FQGTGA. CDR3 in DNA: TGTGCCAGCAGCCCCCGGACTAGCGGGAGGCCAGATACGCAGTATTTT. Protein sequence: CASSPRTSGRPDTQYF.

The chain joins TRBV5-1 to TRBJ2-5, with D uncertain. Per the germline V gene, CDR1 is SGHRS and CDR2 is YFSETQ. V was clipped by 0 bases and J by 4 bases, with 10 bases between them. The CDR3 extends over 14 amino acids. The CDR3 DNA reads TGCGCCAGCAGCTTGGTAAAGGGTAGAGAGACCCAGTACTTC. Translation gives CASSLVKGRETQYF.

The rearrangement links TRBV29-1 to TRBJ1-2; D is unclear. This CDR3 has 12 residues. Trimming took 4 bases from V and 7 from J, leaving 13 bases between them. The germline V gene encodes CDR1 SQVTM and CDR2 ANQGSEA. As DNA, the CDR3 is TGCAGCGTTGTTTCTCCCGGTGGTGGCTACACCTTC. Encoded protein: CSVVSPGGGYTF.

The V and J genes are TRBV28 and TRBJ2-7, with 7 nucleotides matching TRBD1. The germline CDR1 and CDR2 sequences are MDHEN and SYDVKM. CDR3 length: 12 residues. Trimming removed 10 bases from V and 2 bases from J; junction bases left unmatched: 5. The CDR3 here is CAIGTEPYEQYF. The CDR3 DNA sequence: TGTGCCATCGGGACAGAGCCCTACGAGCAGTACTTC.

In regard to this clone: Other nucleotide sequences in the sample specify the same CDR3. V and J are TRBV5-1 and TRBJ2-7, with a weak D call TRBD1 (5 bases). The CDR3 totals 14 residues. Per the germline V gene, CDR1 is SGHRS and CDR2 is YFSETQ. V was cut by 0 bases and J by 3 bases, with 10 bases left in between. CDR3 amino acids: CASSLEGANYEQYF. The CDR3 DNA is TGCGCCAGCAGCTTGGAAGGGGCCAACTACGAGCAGTACTTC.

The genes are TRBV5-1 and TRBJ2-7, with TRBD1 identical over 9 bases. The junction had 12 bases not matched to a gene; V was cut back by 4 bases and J by 4 bases. Germline lookup yields CDR1 SGHRS and CDR2 YFSETQ. This CDR3 is built from 16 residues. The CDR3 loop reads CASSPGQGRSWYEQYF. CDR3 coding DNA: TGCGCCAGCAGCCCCGGACAGGGGAGGTCTTGGTACGAGCAGTACTTC.

The chain has TRBV30 and TRBJ2-2, with TRBD2 as a possible D gene (5 bases). This CDR3 comprises 13 residues. Germline assignment: CDR1 GTSNPN and CDR2 SVGIG (reference sequence). V was shortened by 5 bases and J by 1 base, with 8 bases between the two germline ends. The DNA for the CDR3 is TGTGCCTGGTGGACTGAGAACACCGGGGAGCTGTTTTTT. This encodes CAWWTENTGELFF.

V gene TRBV28 combines with J gene TRBJ2-1; TRBD2 matches at 10 bases. The V segment lost 3 bases and the J segment 10 bases; nucleotides outside the gene matches: 6. The germline V gene encodes CDR1 MDHEN and CDR2 SYDVKM. There are 14 residues in the CDR3. The chain's CDR3 is CASSFLAGVGEQFF. The CDR3 region has the DNA TGTGCCAGCAGTTTCCTAGCGGGAGTGGGGGAGCAGTTCTTC.

This chain uses TRBV19 with TRBJ2-1; D is ambiguous. CDR3 length: 14 amino acids. Germline V gene sequence: CDR1 LNHDA, CDR2 SQIVND (reference sequence). The ends were cut back, 3 bases at V and 9 bases at J, with 15 bases in the middle. The CDR3 here is CASSIESIGFEQFF. The DNA for the CDR3 is TGTGCCAGTAGTATTGAGTCCATTGGGTTTGAGCAGTTCTTC.

The CDR3 region has the DNA TGTGCCAGCAGGACGTTCTCTGGAAACACCATATATTTT. Protein product: CASRTFSGNTIYF. The chain is built from TRBV6-1 and TRBJ1-3; the D is unclear. With 6 bases removed from V and 0 bases from J, the gap between germline ends came to 6 bases. Germline V CDR1 and CDR2: MNHNS, SASEGT. The length of the CDR3 is 13 residues.

The genes are TRBV5-4 and TRBJ2-1, with 8 bases lining up with TRBD2. This CDR3 is 15 amino acids long. After removal of 4 bases from V and 5 bases from J, the junction contained 8 bases not matched to a gene. Germline V CDR1 and CDR2: SGHNT, YYREEE (reference sequence). The CDR3 DNA reads TGTGCCAGCAGCCTACTAGCGGCGACGAACAATGAGCAGTTCTTC. Its protein is CASSLLAATNNEQFF.

A single count supports this clone. The chain joins TRBV15 to TRBJ1-4; D is perhaps TRBD1 (5 bases). The CDR3 consists of 13 residues. Germline CDR1 and CDR2: LNHNV and YYDKDF (reference sequence). Trimming cost V 2 bases and J 10 bases, with 11 bases left between them. The CDR3 loop reads CATSRQGSGKLFF. In DNA form, the CDR3 reads TGTGCCACCAGCAGACAGGGATCTGGAAAACTGTTTTTT.

V is TRBV28 and J is TRBJ2-6; D possibly corresponds to TRBD2 (7 bases). Between the trimmed V and J ends, which lost 5 bases and 2 bases, there was a span of 10 bases. The CDR3 has 15 amino acids. The germline V gene encodes CDR1 MDHEN and CDR2 SYDVKM. CDR3 nucleotides: TGTGCCAGCAGTCGGGGGGCTACTGGGGCCAACGTCCTGACTTTC. It specifies CASSRGATGANVLTF.

This chain joins TRBV5-1 and TRBJ2-3; 9 bases line up with TRBD1. Germline loops: CDR1 SGHRS, CDR2 YFSETQ. V was clipped by 4 bases and J by 1 base; unmatched bases: 13. This CDR3 is built from 18 residues. This chain's CDR3 is CASSQLAKGDRGTDTQYF. The CDR3 region has the DNA TGCGCCAGCAGCCAGCTAGCGAAGGGGGACAGGGGCACAGATACGCAGTATTTT.

The chain is built from TRBV27 and TRBJ1-5, with TRBD1 matching 11 bases. This CDR3 comprises 14 residues. The V segment lost 6 bases and the J segment 7 bases; nucleotides outside the gene matches: 5. Germline V lookup: CDR1 MNHEY, CDR2 SMNVEV (reference sequence). CDR3 coding DNA: TGTGCCAGCAGGCCCGGGACAGGGGGGCAGCCCCAGCATTTT. It encodes CASRPGTGGQPQHF.

The CDR3 region is CASSLASGVGEQYF. The CDR3 nucleotides are TGCGCCAGCAGCTTGGCCAGCGGGGTGGGGGAGCAGTACTTC. The rearrangement uses TRBV5-1 and TRBJ2-7, with 7 bases aligning to TRBD2. V lost 0 bases to trimming and J lost 7 bases; unmatched junction nucleotides: 7. Looked up from germline, CDR1 is SGHRS and CDR2 is YFSETQ. The CDR3 length is 14 residues.

This chain links TRBV6-5 with TRBJ1-2, with D perhaps TRBD1 (5 bases). The CDR3 is 12 amino acids. Trimming cost V 4 bases and J 3 bases, with 6 bases left between them. The germline CDR1 and CDR2 sequences are MNHEY and SVGAGI. The CDR3 loop reads CASSSGYYGYTF. The CDR3 nucleotides are TGTGCCAGCAGTTCAGGGTACTATGGCTACACCTTC.

The V gene is TRBV18, the J gene TRBJ2-1; D may be TRBD1 or TRBD2 (5 bases each). Per the germline V gene, CDR1 is KGHSH and CDR2 is LQKENI. The CDR3 covers 16 residues. Deletions cut 8 bases from V and 5 bases from J, with 22 bases between. CDR3 region: CASNLRESGPDNEQFF. The CDR3, as DNA: TGTGCCAGCAACCTCAGGGAATCGGGACCGGACAATGAGCAGTTCTTC.